The T cell receptor beta chain under discussion was sequenced for a study of blood T cell repertoires in COVID-19. Across the study: Spain, Italy and the United States supplied samples that represented acute and convalescent COVID-19. PBMCs, B-cell-depleted T cells, or T cells provided the cDNA or gDNA that made up the material.

As handled by the study authors: Scientists estimated how many nucleated cells there were by amplifying reference gene primers. Sequencing used immunoSEQ multiplex PCR; TCRdb keeps in-frame clones, though not all of them. That table gives V, J and clone size, and the DNA gave D and trimming. Of over 150,000 clones listed, over 70% are singletons. The CDR3 has 17 amino acids. Germline V CDR1 and CDR2: ENHRY, SYGVKD. Trimming cost V 10 bases and J 1 base, with 23 bases left between them. The sample consisted of peripheral blood. The clonotype originates from a man between 70 and 80 years old with acute or convalescent COVID-19. The J gene is TRBJ1-3, the V gene TRBV10-3, with D possibly TRBD1 on 5 matching bases. CDR3 coding DNA: TGTGCCACCAACACGGGACTCAGTATTATATCTGGAAACACCATATATTTT. This translates into CATNTGLSIISGNTIYF.